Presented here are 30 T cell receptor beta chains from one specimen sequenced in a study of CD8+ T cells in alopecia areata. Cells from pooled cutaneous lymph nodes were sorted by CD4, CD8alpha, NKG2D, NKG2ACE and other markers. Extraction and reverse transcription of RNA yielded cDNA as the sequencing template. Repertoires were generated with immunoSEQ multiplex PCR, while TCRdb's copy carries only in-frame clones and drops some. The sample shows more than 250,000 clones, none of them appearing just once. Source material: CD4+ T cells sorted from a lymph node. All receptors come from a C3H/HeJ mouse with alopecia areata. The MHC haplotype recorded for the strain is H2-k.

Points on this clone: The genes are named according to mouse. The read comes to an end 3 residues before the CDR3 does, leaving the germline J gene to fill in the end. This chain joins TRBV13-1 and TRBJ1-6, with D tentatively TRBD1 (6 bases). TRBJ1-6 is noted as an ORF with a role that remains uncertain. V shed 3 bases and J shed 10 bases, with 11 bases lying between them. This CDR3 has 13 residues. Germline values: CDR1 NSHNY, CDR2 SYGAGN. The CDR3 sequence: CASSGTEGSPLYF. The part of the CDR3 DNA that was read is TGTGCCAGCAGTGGGACAGAGGGCTCGCCC.

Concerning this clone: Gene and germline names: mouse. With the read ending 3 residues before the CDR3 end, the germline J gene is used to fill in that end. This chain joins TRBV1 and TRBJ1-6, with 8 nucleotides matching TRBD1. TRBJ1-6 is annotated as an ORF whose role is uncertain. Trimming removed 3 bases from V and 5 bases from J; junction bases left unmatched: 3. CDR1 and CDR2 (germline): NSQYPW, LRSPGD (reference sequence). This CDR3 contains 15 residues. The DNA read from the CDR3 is TGCACCTGCAGTGCCGCGACAGGGGATAATTCGCCC. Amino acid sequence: CTCSAATGDNSP. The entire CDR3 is CTCSAATGDNSPLYF.

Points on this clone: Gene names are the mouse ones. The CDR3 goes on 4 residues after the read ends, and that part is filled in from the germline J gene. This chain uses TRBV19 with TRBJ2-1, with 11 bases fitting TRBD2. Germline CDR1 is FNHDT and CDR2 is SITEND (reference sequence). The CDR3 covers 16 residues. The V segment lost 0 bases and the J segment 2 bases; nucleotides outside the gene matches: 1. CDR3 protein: CASSIDWGGDYAEQFF. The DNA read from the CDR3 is TGTGCCAGCAGTATAGACTGGGGGGGCGACTATGCT.

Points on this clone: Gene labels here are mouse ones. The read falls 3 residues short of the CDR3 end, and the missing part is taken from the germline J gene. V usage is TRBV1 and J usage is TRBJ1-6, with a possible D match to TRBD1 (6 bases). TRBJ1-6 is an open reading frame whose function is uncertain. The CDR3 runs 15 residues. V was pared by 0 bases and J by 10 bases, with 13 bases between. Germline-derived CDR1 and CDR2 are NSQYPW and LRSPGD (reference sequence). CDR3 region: CTCSAERQDRSPLYF. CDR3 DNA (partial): TGCACCTGCAGTGCAGAAAGACAGGACCGATCGCCC.

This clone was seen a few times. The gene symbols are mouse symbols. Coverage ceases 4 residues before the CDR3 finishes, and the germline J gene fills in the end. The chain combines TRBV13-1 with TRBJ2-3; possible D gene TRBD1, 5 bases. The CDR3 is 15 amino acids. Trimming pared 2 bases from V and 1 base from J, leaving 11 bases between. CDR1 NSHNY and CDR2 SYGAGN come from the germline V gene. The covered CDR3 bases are TGTGCCAGCAGTGAGCCAGGGAGTGGTGCAGAA. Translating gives CASSEPGSGAE. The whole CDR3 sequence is CASSEPGSGAETLYF.

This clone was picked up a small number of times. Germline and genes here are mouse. The part of the CDR3 DNA that was read is TGTGCCAGCGGGGGGGCGATTAGTGCAGAA. The encoded protein is CASGGAISAE. The full-length CDR3 reads as CASGGAISAETLYF. The V gene is TRBV19, the J gene TRBJ2-3; TRBD2 aligns across 8 bases. The CDR3 end lies 4 residues beyond the end of the read and is filled in from the germline J gene. V trimming: 7 bases; J trimming: 0 bases; junction bases outside the gene matches: 4. The CDR3 extends over 14 amino acids. Germline V CDR1 and CDR2: FNHDT, SITEND (reference sequence).

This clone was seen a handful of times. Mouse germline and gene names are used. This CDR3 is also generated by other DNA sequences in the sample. The CDR3 DNA, read in part, is TGCACCTGCAGTGCAACTGGGGGGGCT. It translates to CTCSATGGA. The CDR3 as a whole reads CTCSATGGAEQFF. The chain carries TRBV1 and TRBJ2-1; the match to TRBD2 covers 9 bases. The read gets to within 4 residues of the CDR3 end, and the germline J gene fills in the rest. Germline assignment: CDR1 NSQYPW and CDR2 LRSPGD (reference sequence). This CDR3 has 13 amino acids.

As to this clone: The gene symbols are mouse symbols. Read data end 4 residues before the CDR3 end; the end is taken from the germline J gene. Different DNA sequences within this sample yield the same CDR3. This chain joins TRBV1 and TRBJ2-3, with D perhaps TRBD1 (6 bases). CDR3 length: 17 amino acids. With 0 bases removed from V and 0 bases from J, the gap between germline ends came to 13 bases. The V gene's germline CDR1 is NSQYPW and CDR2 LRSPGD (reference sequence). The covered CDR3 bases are TGCACCTGCAGTGCAGATCGTGGGACAACTAGTGCAGAA. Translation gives CTCSADRGTTSAE. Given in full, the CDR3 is CTCSADRGTTSAETLYF.

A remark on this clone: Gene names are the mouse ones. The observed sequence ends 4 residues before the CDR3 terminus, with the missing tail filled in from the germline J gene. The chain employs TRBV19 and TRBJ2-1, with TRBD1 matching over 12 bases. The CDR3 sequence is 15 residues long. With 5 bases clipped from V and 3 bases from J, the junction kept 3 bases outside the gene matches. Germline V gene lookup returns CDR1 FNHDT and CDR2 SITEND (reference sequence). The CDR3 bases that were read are TGTGCCAGCAGCCGGGACAGGGGGCCCTATGCT. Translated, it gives CASSRDRGPYA. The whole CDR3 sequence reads CASSRDRGPYAEQFF.

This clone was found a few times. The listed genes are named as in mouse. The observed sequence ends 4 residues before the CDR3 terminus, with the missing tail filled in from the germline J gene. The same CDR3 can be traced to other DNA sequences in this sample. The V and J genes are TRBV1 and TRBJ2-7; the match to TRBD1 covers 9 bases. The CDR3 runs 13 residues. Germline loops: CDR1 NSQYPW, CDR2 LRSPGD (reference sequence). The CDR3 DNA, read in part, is TGCACCTGCAGTGGAGACAGGGGGTAT. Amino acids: CTCSGDRGY. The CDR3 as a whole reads CTCSGDRGYEQYF.

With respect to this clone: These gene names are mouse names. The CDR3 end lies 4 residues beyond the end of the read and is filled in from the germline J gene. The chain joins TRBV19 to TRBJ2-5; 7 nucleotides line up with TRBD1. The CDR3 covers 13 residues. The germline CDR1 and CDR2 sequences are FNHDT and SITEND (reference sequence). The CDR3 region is CASSAGTEDTQYF. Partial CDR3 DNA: TGTGCCAGCAGCGCCGGGACAGAAGAC.

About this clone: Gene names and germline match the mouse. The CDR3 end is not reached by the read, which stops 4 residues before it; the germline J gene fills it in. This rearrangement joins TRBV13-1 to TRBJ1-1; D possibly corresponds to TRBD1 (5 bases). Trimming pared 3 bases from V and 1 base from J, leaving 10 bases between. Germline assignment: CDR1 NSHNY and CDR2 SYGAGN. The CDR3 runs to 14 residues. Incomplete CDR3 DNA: TGTGCCAGCAGTGGTCCAGGGAGAAACACA. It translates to CASSGPGRNT. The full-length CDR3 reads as CASSGPGRNTEVFF.

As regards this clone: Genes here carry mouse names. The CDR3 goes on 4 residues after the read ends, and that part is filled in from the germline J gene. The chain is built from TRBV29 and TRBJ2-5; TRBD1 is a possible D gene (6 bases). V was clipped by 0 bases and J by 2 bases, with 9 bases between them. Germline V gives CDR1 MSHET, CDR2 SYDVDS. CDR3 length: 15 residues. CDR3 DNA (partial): TGTGCTAGCAGTTTATCCGGGACACTCCAAGAC. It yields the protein CASSLSGTLQD. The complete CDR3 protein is CASSLSGTLQDTQYF.

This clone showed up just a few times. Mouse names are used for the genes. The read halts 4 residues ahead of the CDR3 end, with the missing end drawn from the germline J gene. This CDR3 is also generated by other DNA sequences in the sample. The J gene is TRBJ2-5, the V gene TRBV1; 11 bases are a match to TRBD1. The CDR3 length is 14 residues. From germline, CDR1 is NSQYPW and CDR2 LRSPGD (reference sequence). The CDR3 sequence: CTCSGTGGRDTQYF. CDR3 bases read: TGCACCTGCAGTGGGACAGGGGGCCGTGAC. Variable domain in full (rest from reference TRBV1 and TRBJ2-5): VTLLEQNPRWRLVPRGQAVNLRCILKNSQYPWMSWYQQDLQKQLQWLFTLRSPGDKEVKSLPGADYLATRVTDTELRLQVANMSQGRTLYCTCSGTGGRDTQYFGPGTRLLVL.

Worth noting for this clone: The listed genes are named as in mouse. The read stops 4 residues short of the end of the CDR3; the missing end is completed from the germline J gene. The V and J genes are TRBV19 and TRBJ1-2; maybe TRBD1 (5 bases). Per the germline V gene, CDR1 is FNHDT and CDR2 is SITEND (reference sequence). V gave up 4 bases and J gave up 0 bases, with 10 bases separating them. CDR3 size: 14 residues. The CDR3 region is CASSRTRANSDYTF. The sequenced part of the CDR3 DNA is TGTGCCAGCAGTCGGACACGAGCAAACTCC.

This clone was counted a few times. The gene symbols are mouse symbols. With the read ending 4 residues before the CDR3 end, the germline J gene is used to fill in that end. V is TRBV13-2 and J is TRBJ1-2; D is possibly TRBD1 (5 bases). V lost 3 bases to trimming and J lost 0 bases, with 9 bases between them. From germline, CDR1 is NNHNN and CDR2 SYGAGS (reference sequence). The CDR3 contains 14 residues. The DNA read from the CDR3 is TGTGCCAGCGGTGTTGGGGGTGCAAACTCC. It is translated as CASGVGGANS. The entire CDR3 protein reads CASGVGGANSDYTF.

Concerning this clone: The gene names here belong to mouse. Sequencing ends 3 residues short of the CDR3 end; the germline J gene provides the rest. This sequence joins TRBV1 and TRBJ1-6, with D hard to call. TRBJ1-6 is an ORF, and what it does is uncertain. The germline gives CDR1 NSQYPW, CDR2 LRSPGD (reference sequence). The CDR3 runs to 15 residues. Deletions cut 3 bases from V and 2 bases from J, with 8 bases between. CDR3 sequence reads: CTCSASTTYNSPLYF. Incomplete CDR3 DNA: TGCACCTGCAGTGCGTCGACAACCTATAATTCGCCC.

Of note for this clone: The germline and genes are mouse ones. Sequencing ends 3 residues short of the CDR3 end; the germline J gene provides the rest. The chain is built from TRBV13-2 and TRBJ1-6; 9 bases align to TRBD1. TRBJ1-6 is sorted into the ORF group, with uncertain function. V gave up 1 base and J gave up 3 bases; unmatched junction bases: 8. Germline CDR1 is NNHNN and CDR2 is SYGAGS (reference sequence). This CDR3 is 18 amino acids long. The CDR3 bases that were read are TGTGCCAGCGGTGATCCCATGCGACAGGGGGTCTATAATTCGCCC. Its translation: CASGDPMRQGVYNSP. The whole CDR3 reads CASGDPMRQGVYNSPLYF.

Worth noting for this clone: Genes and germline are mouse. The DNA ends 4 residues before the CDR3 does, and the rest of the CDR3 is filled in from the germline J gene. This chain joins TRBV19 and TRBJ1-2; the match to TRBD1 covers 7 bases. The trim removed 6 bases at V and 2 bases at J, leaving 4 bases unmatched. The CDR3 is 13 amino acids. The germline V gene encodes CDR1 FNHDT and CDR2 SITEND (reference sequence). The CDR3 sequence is CASTAGGNSDYTF. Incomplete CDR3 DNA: TGTGCCAGCACGGCAGGGGGTAACTCC. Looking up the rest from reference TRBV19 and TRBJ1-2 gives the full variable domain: GGIITQTPKFLIGQEGQKLTLKCQQNFNHDTMYWYRQDSGKGLRLIYYSITENDLQKGDLSEGYDASREKKSSFSLTVTSAQKNEMAVFLCASTAGGNSDYTFGSGTRLLVI.

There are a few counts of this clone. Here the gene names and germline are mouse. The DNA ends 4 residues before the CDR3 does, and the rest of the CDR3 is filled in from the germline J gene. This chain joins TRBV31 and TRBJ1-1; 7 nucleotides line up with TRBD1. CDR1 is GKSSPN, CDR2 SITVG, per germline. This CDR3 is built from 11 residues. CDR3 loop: CAWSPGGEVFF. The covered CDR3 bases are TGTGCCTGGAGTCCAGGGGGA.

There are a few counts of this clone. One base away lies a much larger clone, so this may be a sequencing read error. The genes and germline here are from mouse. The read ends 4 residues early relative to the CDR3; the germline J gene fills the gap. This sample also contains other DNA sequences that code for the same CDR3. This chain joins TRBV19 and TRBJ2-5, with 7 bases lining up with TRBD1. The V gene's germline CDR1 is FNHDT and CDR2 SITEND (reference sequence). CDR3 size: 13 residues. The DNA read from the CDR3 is TGTGCCAGCAGCCCGGGACAGAAAGAC. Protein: CASSPGQKD. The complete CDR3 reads CASSPGQKDTQYF.

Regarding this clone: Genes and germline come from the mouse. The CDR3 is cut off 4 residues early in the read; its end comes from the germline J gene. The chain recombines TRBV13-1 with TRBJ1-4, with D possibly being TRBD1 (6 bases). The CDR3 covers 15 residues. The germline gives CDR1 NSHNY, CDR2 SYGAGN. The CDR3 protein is CASSEGLGGRERLFF. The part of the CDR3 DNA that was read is TGTGCCAGCAGTGAGGGACTGGGGGGGCGCGAA.

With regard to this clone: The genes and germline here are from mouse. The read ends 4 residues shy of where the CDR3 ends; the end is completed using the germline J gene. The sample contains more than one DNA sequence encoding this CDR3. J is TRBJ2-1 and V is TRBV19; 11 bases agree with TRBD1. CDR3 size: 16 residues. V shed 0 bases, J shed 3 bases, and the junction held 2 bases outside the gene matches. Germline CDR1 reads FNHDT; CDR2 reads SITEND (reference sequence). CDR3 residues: CASSIEGTGGYAEQFF. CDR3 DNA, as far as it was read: TGTGCCAGCAGTATAGAGGGGACAGGGGGCTATGCT.

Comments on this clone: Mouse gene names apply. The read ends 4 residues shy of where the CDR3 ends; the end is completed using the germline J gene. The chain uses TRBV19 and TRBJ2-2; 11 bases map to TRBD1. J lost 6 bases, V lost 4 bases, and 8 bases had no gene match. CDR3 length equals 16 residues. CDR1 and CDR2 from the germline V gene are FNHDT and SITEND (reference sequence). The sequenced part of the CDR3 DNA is TGTGCCAGCAGTGACCGGGACAGGGGGGGGGCCGGG. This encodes CASSDRDRGGAG. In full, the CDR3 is CASSDRDRGGAGQLYF.

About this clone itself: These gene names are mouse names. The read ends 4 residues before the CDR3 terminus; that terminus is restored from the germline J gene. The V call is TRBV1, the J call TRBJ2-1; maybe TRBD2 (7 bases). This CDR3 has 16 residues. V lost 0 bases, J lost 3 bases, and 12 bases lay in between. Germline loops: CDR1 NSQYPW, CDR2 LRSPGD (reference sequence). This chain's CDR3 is CTCSAEGWGPYAEQFF. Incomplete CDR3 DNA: TGCACCTGCAGTGCAGAAGGCTGGGGGCCCTATGCT.

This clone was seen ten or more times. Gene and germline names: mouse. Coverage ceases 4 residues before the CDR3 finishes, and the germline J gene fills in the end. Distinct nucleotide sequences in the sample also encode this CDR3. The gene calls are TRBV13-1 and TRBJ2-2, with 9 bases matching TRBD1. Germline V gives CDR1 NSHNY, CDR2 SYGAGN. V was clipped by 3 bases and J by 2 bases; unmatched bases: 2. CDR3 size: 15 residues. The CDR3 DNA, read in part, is TGTGCCAGCAGTGCCGGGACAGGGAACACCGGG. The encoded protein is CASSAGTGNTG. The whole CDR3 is CASSAGTGNTGQLYF.

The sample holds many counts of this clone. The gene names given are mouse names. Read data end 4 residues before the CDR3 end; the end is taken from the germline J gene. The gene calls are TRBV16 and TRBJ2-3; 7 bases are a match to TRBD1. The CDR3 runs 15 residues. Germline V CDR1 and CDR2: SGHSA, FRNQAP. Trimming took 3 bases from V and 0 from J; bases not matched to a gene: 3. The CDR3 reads CASSFRDSSAETLYF. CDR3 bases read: TGTGCAAGCAGCTTCCGGGACAGTAGTGCAGAA.

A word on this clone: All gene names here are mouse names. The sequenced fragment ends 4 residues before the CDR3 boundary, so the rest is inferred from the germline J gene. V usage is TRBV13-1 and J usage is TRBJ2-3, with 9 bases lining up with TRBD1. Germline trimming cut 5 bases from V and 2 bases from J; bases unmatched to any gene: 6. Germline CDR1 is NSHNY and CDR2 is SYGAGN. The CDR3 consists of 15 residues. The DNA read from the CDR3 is TGTGCCAGCAGCCGGGGGACAGGGTTTGCAGAA. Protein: CASSRGTGFAE. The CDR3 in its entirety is CASSRGTGFAETLYF.

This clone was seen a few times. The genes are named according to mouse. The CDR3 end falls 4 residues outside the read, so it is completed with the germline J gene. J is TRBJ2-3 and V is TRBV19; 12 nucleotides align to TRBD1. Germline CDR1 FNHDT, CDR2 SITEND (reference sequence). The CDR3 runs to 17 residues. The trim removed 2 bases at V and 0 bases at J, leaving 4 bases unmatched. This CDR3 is CASSMAGTGGSAETLYF. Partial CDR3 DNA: TGTGCCAGCAGTATGGCCGGGACAGGGGGCAGTGCAGAA. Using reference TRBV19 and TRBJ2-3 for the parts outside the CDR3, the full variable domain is GGIITQTPKFLIGQEGQKLTLKCQQNFNHDTMYWYRQDSGKGLRLIYYSITENDLQKGDLSEGYDASREKKSSFSLTVTSAQKNEMAVFLCASSMAGTGGSAETLYFGSGTRLTVL.

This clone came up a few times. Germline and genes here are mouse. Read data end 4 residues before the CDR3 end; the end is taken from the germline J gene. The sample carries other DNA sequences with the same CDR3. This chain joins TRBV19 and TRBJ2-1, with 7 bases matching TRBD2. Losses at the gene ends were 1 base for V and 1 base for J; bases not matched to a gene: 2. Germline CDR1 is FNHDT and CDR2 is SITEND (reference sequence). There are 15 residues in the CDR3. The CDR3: CASSIPGGNYAEQFF. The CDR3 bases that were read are TGTGCCAGCAGTATACCTGGGGGAAACTATGCT.